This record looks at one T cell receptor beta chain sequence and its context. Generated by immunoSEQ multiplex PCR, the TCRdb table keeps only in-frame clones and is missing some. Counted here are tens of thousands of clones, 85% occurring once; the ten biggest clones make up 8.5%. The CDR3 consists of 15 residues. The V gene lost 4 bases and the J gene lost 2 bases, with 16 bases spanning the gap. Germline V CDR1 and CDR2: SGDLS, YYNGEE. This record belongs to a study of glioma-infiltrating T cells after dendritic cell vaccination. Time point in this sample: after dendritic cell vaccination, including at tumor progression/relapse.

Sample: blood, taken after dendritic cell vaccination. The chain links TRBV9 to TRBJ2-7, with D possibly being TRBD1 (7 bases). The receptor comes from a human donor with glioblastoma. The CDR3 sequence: CASSPRGDFTYEQYF. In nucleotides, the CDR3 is TGTGCCAGCAGCCCCAGGGGGGACTTCACCTACGAGCAGTACTTC.